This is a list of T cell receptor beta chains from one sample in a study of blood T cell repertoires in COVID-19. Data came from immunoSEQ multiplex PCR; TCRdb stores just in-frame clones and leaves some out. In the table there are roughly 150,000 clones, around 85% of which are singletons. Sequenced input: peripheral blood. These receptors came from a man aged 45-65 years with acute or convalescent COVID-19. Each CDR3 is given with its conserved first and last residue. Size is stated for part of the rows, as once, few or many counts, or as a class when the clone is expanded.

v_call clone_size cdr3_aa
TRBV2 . CASTDSGTSVYEQYF
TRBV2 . CASSPGTGFETQYF
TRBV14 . CASSQVGGTEAFF
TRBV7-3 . CASSFGAANYEQYF
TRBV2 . CASSATAASVWAFF
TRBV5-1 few CASRDRVSDEQFF
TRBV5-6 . CASSSGMPAEETQYF
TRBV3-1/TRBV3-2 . CASSPSPRTTNQPQHF
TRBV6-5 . CASGRGDSGANVLTF
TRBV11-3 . CASSPYQDSSEKLFF